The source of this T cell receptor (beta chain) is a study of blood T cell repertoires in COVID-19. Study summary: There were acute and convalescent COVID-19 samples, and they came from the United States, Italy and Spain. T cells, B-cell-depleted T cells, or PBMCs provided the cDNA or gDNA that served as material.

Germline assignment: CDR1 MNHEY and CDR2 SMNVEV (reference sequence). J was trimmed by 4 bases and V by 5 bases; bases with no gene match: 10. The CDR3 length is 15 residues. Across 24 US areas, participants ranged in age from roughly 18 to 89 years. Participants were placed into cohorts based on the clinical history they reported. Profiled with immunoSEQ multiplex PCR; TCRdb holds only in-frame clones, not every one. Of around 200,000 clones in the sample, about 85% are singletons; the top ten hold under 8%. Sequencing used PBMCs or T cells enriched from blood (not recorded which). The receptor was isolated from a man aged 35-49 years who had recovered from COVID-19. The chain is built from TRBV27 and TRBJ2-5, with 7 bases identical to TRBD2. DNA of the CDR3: TGTGCCAGCAGTGCTTTCTCGTTAGCGGGAGAGACCCAGTACTTC. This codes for CASSAFSLAGETQYF.